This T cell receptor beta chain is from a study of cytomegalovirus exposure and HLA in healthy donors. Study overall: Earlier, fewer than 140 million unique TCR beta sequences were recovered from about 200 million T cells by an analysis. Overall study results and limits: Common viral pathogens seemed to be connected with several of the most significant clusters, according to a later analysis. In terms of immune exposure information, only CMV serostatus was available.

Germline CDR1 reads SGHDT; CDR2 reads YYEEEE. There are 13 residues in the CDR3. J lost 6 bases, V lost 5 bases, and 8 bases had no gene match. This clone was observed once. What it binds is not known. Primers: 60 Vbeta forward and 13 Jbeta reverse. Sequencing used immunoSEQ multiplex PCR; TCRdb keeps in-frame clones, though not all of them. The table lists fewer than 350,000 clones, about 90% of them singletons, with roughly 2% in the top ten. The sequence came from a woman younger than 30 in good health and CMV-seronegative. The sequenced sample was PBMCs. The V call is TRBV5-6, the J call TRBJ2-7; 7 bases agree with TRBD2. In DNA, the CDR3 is TGTGCCAGCAGTTCTGGACTAGAAGCCGAGCAGTACTTC. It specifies CASSSGLEAEQYF.